A single sample is the source of the 28 T cell receptor beta chains below, sequenced in a study of blood T cell repertoires in COVID-19. Profiling relied on immunoSEQ multiplex PCR, and the TCRdb table lists in-frame clones only, not all of them. The data show a few hundred thousand clones, with 86% seen just once and approximately 3% held by the top ten. The material sequenced was PBMCs or T cells enriched from blood (not recorded which). Source of these receptors: a woman in her forties or fifties in a cohort exposed to, infected with or recovered from COVID-19 (not recorded which).

J is TRBJ1-5 and V is TRBV18, with D unresolved. CDR1 and CDR2 (germline): KGHSH, LQKENI. This CDR3 is built from 16 residues. V was cut by 2 bases and J by 2 bases, with 13 bases left in between. CDR3 protein: CASSPNPPGGNQPQHF. Written as DNA, the CDR3 is TGTGCCAGCTCACCAAACCCGCCTGGAGGCAATCAGCCCCAGCATTTT.

The rearrangement uses TRBV27 and TRBJ2-2; perhaps TRBD2 as D (6 bases). The CDR3 loop spans 16 amino acids. Looked up from germline, CDR1 is MNHEY and CDR2 is SMNVEV (reference sequence). Trimming cost V 0 bases and J 0 bases, with 8 bases left between them. The CDR3 sequence is CASSLSAGTNTGELFF. The CDR3 nucleotides read TGTGCCAGCAGTTTATCGGCGGGGACGAACACCGGGGAGCTGTTTTTT.

This clone came up once. V is TRBV12-5 and J is TRBJ2-2; TRBD2 matches at 8 bases. Looked up from germline, CDR1 is LGHNT and CDR2 is FRNRAP. Trimming cost V 2 bases and J 1 base; bases outside gene matches: 12. The CDR3 is 19 residues long. Written as DNA, the CDR3 is TGTGCTAGTGGTTTGCCCACCTACGGGGGGGTGCTGAACACCGGGGAGCTGTTTTTT. Translation: CASGLPTYGGVLNTGELFF.

The gene calls are TRBV24-1 and TRBJ2-1, with 8 bases that match TRBD1. The CDR3 length is 18 residues. Germline V gene data show CDR1 as KGHDR and CDR2 as SFDVKD. V gave up 1 base and J gave up 1 base; unmatched junction bases: 8. CDR3 sequence (DNA): TGTGCCACCAGTGATTTTGAAAACCAGGGGGCATCCTACAATGAGCAGTTCTTC. Translated, it gives CATSDFENQGASYNEQFF.

The J gene is TRBJ1-1, the V gene TRBV5-5; 8 nucleotides align to TRBD1. Trimming removed 3 bases from V and 2 bases from J; junction bases left unmatched: 6. The germline gives CDR1 SGHKS, CDR2 YYEKEE (reference sequence). The CDR3 spans 15 residues. CDR3 sequence: CASSWTGWGNTEAFF. The CDR3 DNA reads TGTGCCAGCAGCTGGACAGGGTGGGGTAACACTGAAGCTTTCTTT. Using reference TRBV5-5 and TRBJ1-1 for the parts outside the CDR3, the full variable domain is DAGVTQSPTHLIKTRGQQVTLRCSPISGHKSVSWYQQVLGQGPQFIFQYYEKEERGRGNFPDRFSARQFPNYSSELNVNALLLGDSALYLCASSWTGWGNTEAFFGQGTRLTVV.

This chain connects TRBV3-1 (or the pseudogene TRBV3-2) to TRBJ1-3; TRBD1 aligns across 8 bases. The V segment lost 5 bases and the J segment 0 bases; nucleotides outside the gene matches: 9. Germline lookup yields CDR1 LGHDT and CDR2 YNNKEL (reference sequence). This CDR3 spans 17 amino acids. Written as DNA, the CDR3 is TGTGCCAGCAGCTTTCCCCGGGACAGGACCTCTGGAAACACCATATATTTT. Amino acid sequence: CASSFPRDRTSGNTIYF.

A single count supports this clone. The rearrangement uses TRBV3-1 (or the pseudogene TRBV3-2) and TRBJ2-5; 12 bases map to TRBD2. CDR1 is LGHDT and CDR2 is YNNKEL in the germline V gene (reference sequence). The CDR3 has 16 amino acids. Trimming at V came to 4 bases and at J to 5 bases, leaving 8 bases not matched to a gene. The DNA of the CDR3 is TGTGCCAGCAGCCTTCTAGCGGGGGGGCCAGAGGAGACCCAGTACTTC. Translation gives CASSLLAGGPEETQYF.

The chain couples TRBV18 to TRBJ2-2, with 10 nucleotides matching TRBD2. Trimming at V came to 1 base and at J to 2 bases, leaving 7 bases not matched to a gene. This CDR3 has 18 residues. The germline gives CDR1 KGHSH, CDR2 LQKENI. CDR3 region: CASSPLPGLATNTGELFF. The CDR3 DNA reads TGTGCCAGCTCACCACTTCCGGGACTAGCGACCAACACCGGGGAGCTGTTTTTT. The variable domain in full, completed from reference TRBV18 and TRBJ2-2, reads NAGVMQNPRHLVRRRGQEARLRCSPMKGHSHVYWYRQLPEEGLKFMVYLQKENIIDESGMPKERFSAEFPKEGPSILRIQQVVRGDSAAYFCASSPLPGLATNTGELFFGEGSRLTVL.

The chain couples TRBV9 to TRBJ2-3; no firm D call. CDR1 SGDLS and CDR2 YYNGEE come from the germline V gene. This CDR3 has 14 amino acids. V dropped 4 bases and J dropped 0 bases, with 9 bases sitting between them. The CDR3 sequence is CASSPSPSTDTQYF. In DNA, the CDR3 is TGTGCCAGCAGCCCATCCCCAAGCACAGATACGCAGTATTTT.

There are a few counts of this clone. The chain couples TRBV6-5 to TRBJ1-5; 8 nucleotides match TRBD1. CDR1 MNHEY and CDR2 SVGAGI come from the germline V gene. This CDR3 is 13 amino acids long. J was trimmed by 6 bases and V by 6 bases; bases with no gene match: 4. CDR3 bases: TGTGCCAGCAGCGGACAGGGCAGTCAGCCCCAGCATTTT. It yields the protein CASSGQGSQPQHF.

This clone was seen a few times. The J gene is TRBJ2-6, the V gene TRBV19; the match to TRBD1 covers 8 bases. Germline V gives CDR1 LNHDA, CDR2 SQIVND (reference sequence). V was clipped by 4 bases and J by 2 bases; unmatched bases: 1. The CDR3 totals 15 residues. The CDR3 DNA reads TGTGCCAGTAGTACACAGGGGGCTGGGGCCAACGTCCTGACTTTC. Its translation: CASSTQGAGANVLTF. Filled out from reference TRBV19 and TRBJ2-6, the complete variable domain reads DGGITQSPKYLFRKEGQNVTLSCEQNLNHDAMYWYRQDPGQGLRLIYYSQIVNDFQKGDIAEGYSVSREKKESFPLTVTSAQKNPTAFYLCASSTQGAGANVLTFGAGSRLTVL.

The J gene is TRBJ1-4, the V gene TRBV4-3; maybe TRBD1 (6 bases). V shed 1 base and J shed 6 bases, with 9 bases lying between them. Germline CDR1 is LGHNA and CDR2 is YSLEER. This CDR3 region has 14 residues. The CDR3 DNA is TGCGCCAGCAGCCAAGCGGGGGGCTATGAAAAACTGTTTTTT. This encodes CASSQAGGYEKLFF.

Only a few counts were recorded for this clone. The chain carries TRBV4-3 and TRBJ2-5, with 12 bases lining up with TRBD2. Germline V lookup: CDR1 LGHNA, CDR2 YSLEER. This CDR3 is 17 amino acids long. Trimming cost V 0 bases and J 5 bases; bases outside gene matches: 7. The CDR3 loop reads CASSQDTSGGYGETQYF. The CDR3 DNA reads as TGCGCCAGCAGCCAAGATACTAGCGGGGGGTACGGCGAGACCCAGTACTTC.

The CDR3 bases are TGTGCCTGGAGTGCCTCTAACTATGGCTACACCTTC. It yields the protein CAWSASNYGYTF. This chain connects TRBV30 to TRBJ1-2; no reliable D call. Trimming cost V 1 base and J 0 bases, with 3 bases left between them. CDR1 GTSNPN and CDR2 SVGIG come from the germline V gene (reference sequence). The CDR3 totals 12 residues.

The rearrangement uses TRBV30 and TRBJ1-5; 7 bases line up with TRBD1. The V gene end was trimmed by 4 bases and the J gene end by 2 bases; junction bases not matched to a gene: 2. The CDR3 covers 13 residues. CDR1 and CDR2 (germline): GTSNPN, SVGIG (reference sequence). The CDR3 reads CAWTRGGNQPQHF. CDR3 sequence (DNA): TGTGCCTGGACCAGGGGGGGCAATCAGCCCCAGCATTTT.

V and J are TRBV7-2 and TRBJ2-4; TRBD2 matches 9 bases. Germline V lookup: CDR1 SGHTA, CDR2 FQGNSA. The CDR3 is made up of 14 amino acids. V lost 5 bases and J lost 6; bases outside the gene matches: 5. CDR3 protein: CASSPRGGGNIQYF. CDR3 in DNA: TGTGCCAGCAGCCCTCGCGGGGGGGGAAACATTCAGTACTTC.

The chain employs TRBV4-2 and TRBJ2-7, with 12 bases lining up with TRBD2. The CDR3 sequence is 16 residues long. In germline, CDR1 is LGHNA, CDR2 YNFKEQ. V lost 4 bases and J lost 3; bases outside the gene matches: 7. CDR3 sequence (DNA): TGTGCCAGCAGCCTTTTTAGGACTAGCGGGGACTACGAGCAGTACTTC. Translating it yields CASSLFRTSGDYEQYF.

This chain uses TRBV18 with TRBJ1-5, with TRBD1 matching over 9 bases. The CDR3 spans 14 residues. V dropped 6 bases and J dropped 7; count of bases not matched to a gene: 7. Germline V gives CDR1 KGHSH, CDR2 LQKENI. CDR3 sequence reads: CASSQQGATQPQHF. The CDR3 DNA reads TGTGCCAGCTCGCAACAGGGGGCAACGCAGCCCCAGCATTTT.

This clone was detected once. The chain combines TRBV10-3 with TRBJ1-1; 9 bases align to TRBD1. Germline CDR1 and CDR2: ENHRY and SYGVKD. The length of the CDR3 is 15 residues. Losses at the gene ends were 6 bases for V and 1 base for J; bases not matched to a gene: 6. The DNA of the CDR3 is TGTGCCATCAGGACGGGACAGGGACGGAACACTGAAGCTTTCTTT. Amino acid sequence: CAIRTGQGRNTEAFF.

This sequence joins TRBV29-1 and TRBJ2-1; 7 nucleotides align to TRBD1. V lost 5 bases, J lost 6 bases, and 1 base stayed unmatched. Per germline, CDR1 SQVTM and CDR2 ANQGSEA. The CDR3 has 11 amino acids. The chain's CDR3 is CSVSGGNEQFF. The CDR3 DNA follows: TGCAGCGTTTCAGGGGGCAATGAGCAGTTCTTC.

This chain links TRBV12-3 or TRBV12-4 with TRBJ2-5; a weak D match, TRBD1 (6 bases). This CDR3 comprises 13 residues. With 6 bases removed from V and 0 bases from J, the gap between germline ends came to 8 bases. CDR3 amino acids: CASSGQHQETQYF. The CDR3 DNA sequence: TGTGCCAGCAGCGGACAGCACCAAGAGACCCAGTACTTC.

Only one count was recorded for this clone. The V call is TRBV7-9, the J call TRBJ1-2, with 9 bases identical to TRBD1. The CDR3 runs to 15 residues. V gave up 8 bases and J gave up 6 bases; unmatched junction bases: 13. Per germline, CDR1 SEHNR and CDR2 FQNEAQ (reference sequence). CDR3 protein: CASGRGTGSSNGYTF. CDR3 nucleotide sequence: TGTGCCAGCGGACGCGGGACAGGGAGCTCCAATGGCTACACCTTC.

Here the CDR3 reads CSVEGGHYGYTF. The CDR3 DNA is TGCAGCGTTGAAGGCGGGCACTATGGCTACACCTTC. The chain joins TRBV29-1 to TRBJ1-2; no reliable D call. V lost 1 base and J lost 3, with 6 bases in between. Germline V CDR1 and CDR2: SQVTM, ANQGSEA. The CDR3 contains 12 residues.

This chain connects TRBV3-1 (or the pseudogene TRBV3-2) to TRBJ2-3; D is perhaps TRBD2 (5 bases). This CDR3 is built from 13 residues. V dropped 4 bases and J dropped 3 bases, with 8 bases sitting between them. Germline V gene data show CDR1 as LGHDT and CDR2 as YNNKEL (reference sequence). The CDR3 loop is CASSLRGTDTQYF. The CDR3 region has the DNA TGTGCCAGCAGCCTCCGGGGAACAGATACGCAGTATTTT.

This rearrangement joins TRBV6-6 to TRBJ2-7; no clear D gene. Trimming took 3 bases from V and 7 from J, leaving 13 bases between them. The CDR3 runs 13 residues. Per germline, CDR1 MNHNY and CDR2 SVGAGI (reference sequence). This CDR3 reads CASSYDFVEEQYF. CDR3 nucleotide sequence: TGTGCCAGCAGTTATGATTTCGTAGAGGAGCAGTACTTC.

V and J are TRBV9 and TRBJ1-2; 9 positions agree with TRBD1. CDR1 and CDR2 (germline): SGDLS, YYNGEE. The CDR3 consists of 12 residues. The V segment lost 2 bases and the J segment 10 bases; nucleotides outside the gene matches: 3. CDR3 in amino acids: CASSVGTGLYTF. The CDR3 region has the DNA TGTGCCAGCAGCGTCGGGACAGGGCTCTACACCTTC.

This chain connects TRBV4-3 to TRBJ1-1; possibly TRBD1 for D (5 bases). Germline V lookup: CDR1 LGHNA, CDR2 YSLEER. The CDR3 has 13 residues. Trimming shortened V by 5 bases and J by 4 bases, and 11 bases separated the two germline ends. CDR3 in amino acids: CASSSRQITEAFF. CDR3 nucleotides: TGCGCCAGCAGCTCCCGACAGATCACTGAAGCTTTCTTT.

V usage is TRBV4-3 and J usage is TRBJ1-6, with unresolved D. Trimming cost V 6 bases and J 10 bases, with 13 bases left between them. Germline V lookup: CDR1 LGHNA, CDR2 YSLEER. CDR3 length equals 13 residues. The CDR3 DNA is TGCGCCAGCAGTTCGAAGGAGAACTCACCCCTCCACTTT. As protein: CASSSKENSPLHF.